Below, 25 T cell receptor beta chains from the same sample are listed, as sequenced in a study of T cells in Graves' hyperthyroidism and ophthalmopathy. Amplified TCR beta CDR3 regions came from RNA transcripts. RT-PCR in the first round (using the HTBI primer set) targeted the TCR CDR3. TCRdb reprocessed the multiplex PCR reads via MiXCR and lists one record per CDR3 protein. Here the sample spans roughly 350,000 distinct CDR3 sequences, around 15% being singletons. The sample consisted of blood. The origin of the receptors is a woman aged 40 to 50 with Graves' ophthalmopathy.

The sample holds many counts of this clonotype. This chain joins TRBV7-9 and TRBJ1-6; unclear D gene. The V gene's germline CDR1 is SEHNR and CDR2 FQNEAQ (reference sequence). The CDR3 has 14 amino acids. Trimming cost V 5 bases and J 7 bases, with 12 bases left between them. CDR3 nucleotides: TGTGCCAGCAGCACTCGGACGGAGAATTCACCCCTCCACTTT. This codes for CASSTRTENSPLHF.

As for this clonotype: A much larger clone is a single base away; this may be a read error. The CDR3 coding sequence is TGTGCCAGCAGTTACAGGGAGGTGAACACTGAATCTTTCTTT. It yields the protein CASSYREVNTESFF. V gene TRBV6-2 or TRBV6-3 combines with J gene TRBJ1-1, with D unresolved. Germline V lookup: CDR1 MNHEY, CDR2 SVGEGT. This CDR3 spans 14 amino acids.

Notes on this clonotype: A much larger clone lies a single base off, so this may be a read error. This chain uses TRBV24-1 with TRBJ2-2; D unclear. This CDR3 has 13 residues. In germline, CDR1 is KGHDR, CDR2 SFDVKD. The CDR3 sequence: CATNDFDTGELFF. The CDR3 DNA follows: TGTGCCACCAATGATTTCGACACCGGGGAGCTGTTTTTT.

This clonotype has just a few counts. The CDR3 here is CSASAPGAISPQHF. DNA for the CDR3: TGCAGTGCTAGTGCCCCGGGGGCAATCAGCCCCCAGCATTTT. This rearrangement joins TRBV20-1 to TRBJ1-5, with a possible D match to TRBD1 (6 bases). The CDR3 sequence is 14 residues long. The germline V gene encodes CDR1 DFQATT and CDR2 SNEGSKA (reference sequence). V was trimmed by 3 bases and J by 10 bases, leaving 19 bases between them.

This clonotype was counted many times. This chain joins TRBV28 and TRBJ1-2; D ambiguous. Trimming shortened V by 6 bases and J by 9 bases, and 8 bases separated the two germline ends. This CDR3 is built from 10 residues. Germline V CDR1 and CDR2: MDHEN, SYDVKM. CDR3 sequence reads: CASRGESYTF. The CDR3 nucleotides read TGTGCCAGCAGGGGAGAAAGCTACACCTTC.

This clonotype has just a few counts. This chain connects TRBV5-5 to TRBJ2-7; D is unresolved. Trimming left V 0 bases short and J 2 bases short, with 6 bases between. The CDR3 spans 13 residues. Germline V gives CDR1 SGHKS, CDR2 YYEKEE (reference sequence). CDR3 loop: CASSLVHAYEQYF. Here the CDR3 DNA reads TGTGCCAGCAGCTTGGTCCATGCCTACGAGCAGTACTTC.

In this sample, this clonotype turned up a few times. This could be a read error, since a much larger clone is one nucleotide away. The chain couples TRBV2 to TRBJ2-1; D is perhaps TRBD1 or TRBD2 (6 bases each). This CDR3 region has 14 residues. Germline CDR1 and CDR2: SNHLY and FYNNEI. CDR3 bases: TGTGCCAGCAGGGGGGGCCAGTCTTGGAATGGGCAGTTCTTC. Its protein product is CASRGGQSWNGQFF.

The CDR3 DNA is TGTGCCAGCAGCGCCGGACTAGCGGGGAGAACCTACGAGCAGTACTTC. This translates into CASSAGLAGRTYEQYF. The V and J genes are TRBV7-2 and TRBJ2-7, with 12 bases aligning to TRBD2. In germline, CDR1 is SGHTA, CDR2 FQGNSA. The CDR3 has 16 amino acids. V trimming: 5 bases; J trimming: 2 bases; junction bases outside the gene matches: 7.

A note on this clonotype: Germline is not matched at one junction end, which may reflect a read error. The chain joins TRBV10-3 to TRBJ2-3; D gene unclear. CDR1 and CDR2 (germline): ENHRY, SYGVKD. There are 15 residues in the CDR3. DNA of the CDR3: TGTGTCACCTTGGGCGGTGTCCCAAGCACAGATGCGCAGTATTTT. Translating it yields CVTLGGVPSTDAQYF.

Comment on this clonotype: The junction differs from germline at one of its ends, possibly a read error. The chain's CDR3 is CATSGLAGAVDDQFF. For the CDR3, the DNA is TGTGCCACCAGTGGACTAGCGGGAGCCGTCGATGATCAGTTCTTC. V is TRBV24-1 and J is TRBJ2-1; 12 nucleotides align to TRBD2. CDR1 is KGHDR and CDR2 is SFDVKD in the germline V gene. The CDR3 runs to 15 residues.

The gene calls are TRBV20-1 and TRBJ2-7; D is uncertain. CDR3 length equals 11 residues. Trimming shortened V by 4 bases and J by 3 bases, and 7 bases separated the two germline ends. In germline, CDR1 is DFQATT, CDR2 SNEGSKA (reference sequence). Written as DNA, the CDR3 is TGCAGTGCTAAACGACGCTACGAGCAGTACTTC. Translating it yields CSAKRRYEQYF.

The chain carries TRBV24-1 and TRBJ1-2; D not resolved. Germline V lookup: CDR1 KGHDR, CDR2 SFDVKD. Trimming shortened V by 4 bases and J by 8 bases, and 10 bases separated the two germline ends. This CDR3 comprises 12 residues. This chain's CDR3 is CATSESTSGYTF. In nucleotides, the CDR3 is TGTGCCACCAGTGAGTCCACAAGCGGCTACACCTTC.

This clonotype was seen at least ten times. The genes are TRBV18 and TRBJ2-1, with D perhaps TRBD1 (6 bases). The CDR3 spans 16 residues. V was shortened by 3 bases and J by 5 bases, with 17 bases between the two germline ends. From germline, CDR1 is KGHSH and CDR2 LQKENI. The chain's CDR3 is CASSPDNRVLDNEQFF. CDR3 nucleotides: TGTGCCAGCTCACCCGATAACAGGGTTTTGGACAATGAGCAGTTCTTC.

This clonotype was counted at least ten times. This chain joins TRBV6-1 and TRBJ1-1, with D maybe TRBD1 (5 bases). Germline V gene sequence: CDR1 MNHNS, CDR2 SASEGT. The V end lost 6 bases, the J end lost 11 bases, and 22 bases lay between the germline ends. The CDR3 covers 14 residues. As DNA, the CDR3 is TGTGCCAGCAGACCACGCCTGACGTCCTGGGGGGCTTTCTTT. Translating it yields CASRPRLTSWGAFF.

This clonotype turned up a few times. This chain connects TRBV19 to TRBJ2-7; 11 bases match TRBD2. CDR3 length: 15 amino acids. V lost 2 bases, J lost 12 bases, and 12 bases stayed unmatched. CDR1 is LNHDA, CDR2 SQIVND, per germline (reference sequence). This CDR3 reads CASSISSGTSGKRYF. The CDR3 nucleotides read TGTGCCAGTAGTATATCCTCCGGGACTAGCGGAAAGCGGTACTTC.

This clonotype came up many times. The V and J genes are TRBV12-3 or TRBV12-4 and TRBJ1-1, with a tentative D call TRBD1 (5 bases). V was clipped by 11 bases and J by 2 bases, with 18 bases between them. The CDR3 extends over 14 amino acids. CDR3 residues: CAAGRGNINTEAFF. CDR3 in DNA: TGTGCCGCTGGGAGGGGCAACATTAACACTGAAGCTTTCTTT.

The chain combines TRBV3-1 with TRBJ1-2; 8 bases map to TRBD1. In germline, CDR1 is LGHDT, CDR2 YNNKEL (reference sequence). With V trimmed by 6 bases and J by 4 bases, 7 bases remained unmatched. This CDR3 has 14 amino acids. The CDR3 loop reads CASRFTGGSYGYTF. CDR3 in DNA: TGTGCCAGCAGATTCACAGGGGGATCCTATGGCTACACCTTC.

The chain couples TRBV19 to TRBJ2-5; D gene uncertain. Trimming stripped 4 bases from V and 2 bases from J, with 11 bases between. Germline V gene data show CDR1 as LNHDA and CDR2 as SQIVND (reference sequence). The CDR3 covers 14 residues. CDR3: CASSSLYGQETQYF. For the CDR3, the DNA is TGTGCCAGTAGTAGCCTCTATGGGCAAGAGACCCAGTACTTC.

A note on this clonotype: A much larger clone lies one base from this, so it may be a read error. This sequence joins TRBV20-1 and TRBJ2-7; possibly TRBD2 for D (6 bases). V lost 7 bases and J 6 bases, leaving 19 bases between the germline ends. Germline V gene sequence: CDR1 DFQATT, CDR2 SNEGSKA (reference sequence). This CDR3 has 13 amino acids. The CDR3 region is CSGSRDLGGEQYF. Written as DNA, the CDR3 is TGCAGTGGCTCGCGGGACTTGGGGGGCGAGCAGTACTTC.

The V and J genes are TRBV11-2 and TRBJ2-1, with unresolved D. Trimming removed 2 bases at V and 0 bases at J, with 8 bases between. CDR1 is SGHAT, CDR2 FQNNGV, per germline. This CDR3 region has 15 residues. The CDR3 DNA sequence: TGTGCCAGCAGCTTAAACCCGAGCTCCTACAATGAGCAGTTCTTC. This codes for CASSLNPSSYNEQFF.

This clonotype was recorded a few times. This rearrangement joins TRBV28 to TRBJ2-7; tentatively, D is TRBD2 (5 bases). Trimming stripped 4 bases from V and 2 bases from J, with 15 bases between. The CDR3 is 15 amino acids. Germline V gene lookup returns CDR1 MDHEN and CDR2 SYDVKM. The CDR3 nucleotides read TGTGCCAGCAGTTCCTCCACTAGGCCCCCCTACGAGCAGTACTTC. This gives the protein CASSSSTRPPYEQYF.

This chain joins TRBV18 and TRBJ1-6, with 7 bases fitting TRBD1. Germline V gene data show CDR1 as KGHSH and CDR2 as LQKENI. This CDR3 has 17 amino acids. V lost 1 base, J lost 7 bases, and 10 bases stayed unmatched. Here the CDR3 reads CASSPQGAGKANSPLHF. For the CDR3, the DNA is TGTGCCAGCTCACCACAGGGGGCAGGGAAGGCCAATTCACCCCTCCACTTT.

The V and J genes are TRBV19 and TRBJ2-1; 7 nucleotides match TRBD2. The ends lost 8 bases at V and 3 bases at J; junction bases unmatched: 4. The CDR3 spans 13 residues. Germline V gene data show CDR1 as LNHDA and CDR2 as SQIVND (reference sequence). For the CDR3, the DNA is TGTGCCAGTTCTAGCGGTTACTACAATGAGCAGTTCTTC. Translated: CASSSGYYNEQFF.

This clonotype was found many times. The chain recombines TRBV14 with TRBJ1-2, with D possibly TRBD1 on 6 matching bases. V was cut by 4 bases and J by 7 bases, with 13 bases left in between. The germline CDR1 and CDR2 sequences are SGHDN and FVKESK. The CDR3 spans 13 residues. Here the CDR3 reads CASSRNRVAGYTF. The CDR3 DNA sequence: TGTGCCAGCAGCCGAAACAGGGTTGCTGGCTACACCTTC. Full variable domain (remainder filled in from reference TRBV14 and TRBJ1-2): EAGVTQFPSHSVIEKGQTVTLRCDPISGHDNLYWYRRVMGKEIKFLLHFVKESKQDESGMPNNRFLAERTGGTYSTLKVQPAELEDSGVYFCASSRNRVAGYTFGSGTRLTVV.

The chain carries TRBV12-3 or TRBV12-4 and TRBJ1-4; D possibly corresponds to TRBD1 (5 bases). The germline V and J ends were trimmed by 6 bases and 8 bases, with 22 bases remaining between them. The CDR3 totals 16 residues. The CDR3 here is CASSPLHPAGVEKLFF. The CDR3 nucleotides are TGTGCCAGCAGCCCCCTTCACCCGGCGGGGGTAGAAAAACTGTTTTTT.